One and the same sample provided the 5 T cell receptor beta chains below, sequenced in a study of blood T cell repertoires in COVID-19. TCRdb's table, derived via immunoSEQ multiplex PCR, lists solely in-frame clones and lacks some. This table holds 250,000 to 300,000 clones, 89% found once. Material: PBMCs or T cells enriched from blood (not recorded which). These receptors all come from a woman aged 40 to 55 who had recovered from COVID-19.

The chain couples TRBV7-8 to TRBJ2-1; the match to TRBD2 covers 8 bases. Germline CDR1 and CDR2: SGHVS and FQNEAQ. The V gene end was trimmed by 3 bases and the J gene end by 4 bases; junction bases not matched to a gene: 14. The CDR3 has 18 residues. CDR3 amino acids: CASSFALRLAPLYNEQFF. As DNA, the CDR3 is TGTGCCAGCAGCTTTGCTTTAAGACTAGCGCCCTTATACAATGAGCAGTTCTTC.

CDR3 protein: CSARNTEAFF. Written as DNA, the CDR3 is TGCAGCGCGCGGAACACTGAAGCTTTCTTT. This sequence joins TRBV29-1 and TRBJ1-1; D not resolved. The germline V gene encodes CDR1 SQVTM and CDR2 ANQGSEA. V lost 7 bases to trimming and J lost 1 base, with 4 bases between them. There are 10 residues in the CDR3.

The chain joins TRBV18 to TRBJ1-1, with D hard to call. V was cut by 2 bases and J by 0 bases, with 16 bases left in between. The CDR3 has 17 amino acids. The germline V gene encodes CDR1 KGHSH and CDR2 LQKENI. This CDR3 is CASSPTSYSSLNTEAFF. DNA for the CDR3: TGTGCCAGCTCACCAACGAGTTACTCCTCACTGAACACTGAAGCTTTCTTT.

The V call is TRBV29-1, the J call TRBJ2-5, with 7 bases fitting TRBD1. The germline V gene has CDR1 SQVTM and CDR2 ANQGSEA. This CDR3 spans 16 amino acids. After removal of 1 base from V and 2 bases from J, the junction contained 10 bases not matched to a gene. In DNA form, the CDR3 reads TGCAGCGTTGAAGGACAGGGCTTCGGAGGACAAGAGACCCAGTACTTC. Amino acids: CSVEGQGFGGQETQYF.

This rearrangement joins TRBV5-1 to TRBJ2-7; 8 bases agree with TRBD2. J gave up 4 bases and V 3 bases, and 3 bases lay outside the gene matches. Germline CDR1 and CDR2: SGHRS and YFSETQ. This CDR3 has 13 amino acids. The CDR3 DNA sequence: TGCGCCAGCAGCTCCTCGGGAGGGTACGAGCAGTACTTC. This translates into CASSSSGGYEQYF.